Sequencing of this TCR beta chain was carried out in a study of T-cell memory formation after mild COVID-19. The TCR alpha and TCR beta cDNA libraries, bearing sample barcodes and UMIs, were generated by 5'RACE using constant-segment primers. TCRdb redid the calling of the 5' RACE reads with MiXCR, one entry per CDR3 protein. The data contain hundreds of thousands of distinct CDR3 sequences, approximately 19% of them singletons. Study findings and constraints: Pre-infection memory already had some responding clones, implying cross-reactive memory joined. Clones that contracted from day 15 to 85 were balanced CD4/CD8, while later expanders leaned CD4+. Largely, contracting CD4+ clones fell within CM and EM, and contracting CD8+ clones within EMRA.

In its sample, this clonotype was seen a few times. Its target is not known. Sample: PBMCs or a T cell subset sorted from them (not recorded which). The sequence was collected from an adult woman who had mild COVID-19 (a few samples of this study predate the infection). Cell type and time point are not known.

CDR3: CASTYRGGNTEAFF. CDR3 sequence (DNA): TGTGCCAGCACCTACCGAGGGGGGAACACTGAAGCTTTCTTT. This chain uses TRBV12-3 or TRBV12-4 with TRBJ1-1; weak D call: TRBD1 (6 bases). The CDR3 consists of 14 residues. V was trimmed by 7 bases and J by 1 base, leaving 13 bases between them.